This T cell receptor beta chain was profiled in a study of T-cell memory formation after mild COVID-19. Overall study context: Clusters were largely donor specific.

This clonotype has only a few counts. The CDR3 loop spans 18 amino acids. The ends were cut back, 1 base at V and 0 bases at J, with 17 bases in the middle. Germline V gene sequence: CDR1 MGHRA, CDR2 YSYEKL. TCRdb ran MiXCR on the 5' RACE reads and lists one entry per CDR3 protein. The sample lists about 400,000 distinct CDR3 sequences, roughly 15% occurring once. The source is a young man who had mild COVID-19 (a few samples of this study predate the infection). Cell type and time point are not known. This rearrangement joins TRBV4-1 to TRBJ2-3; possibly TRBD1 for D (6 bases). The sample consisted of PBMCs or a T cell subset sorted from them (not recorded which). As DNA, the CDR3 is TGCGCCAGCAGCCAAGGTGGCTCCGGGACAATCAGCACAGATACGCAGTATTTT. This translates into CASSQGGSGTISTDTQYF.